The T cell receptor (beta chain) under discussion was sequenced for a study of blood T cells in healthy people across ages. Combining a sample-barcoded 5' primer with a J-beta primer mix, a second PCR ran for roughly 7 to 12 cycles. One entry per CDR3 protein results from TCRdb running MiXCR on the 5' RACE reads. This table holds about 970,000 distinct CDR3 sequences, roughly 51% found once. The ends were cut back, 3 bases at V and 5 bases at J, with 8 bases in the middle. CDR3 length: 14 amino acids. Germline V lookup: CDR1 KGHSH, CDR2 LQKENI. This clonotype turned up a few times. V gene TRBV18 combines with J gene TRBJ2-6; D gene unclear. Sequencing was done on a sample of blood. This TCR was sampled from a woman aged 60 to 75 in good health. This CDR3 is CASSPPERANVLTF. The CDR3 DNA sequence: TGTGCCAGCTCACCTCCGGAGCGGGCCAACGTCCTGACTTTC.